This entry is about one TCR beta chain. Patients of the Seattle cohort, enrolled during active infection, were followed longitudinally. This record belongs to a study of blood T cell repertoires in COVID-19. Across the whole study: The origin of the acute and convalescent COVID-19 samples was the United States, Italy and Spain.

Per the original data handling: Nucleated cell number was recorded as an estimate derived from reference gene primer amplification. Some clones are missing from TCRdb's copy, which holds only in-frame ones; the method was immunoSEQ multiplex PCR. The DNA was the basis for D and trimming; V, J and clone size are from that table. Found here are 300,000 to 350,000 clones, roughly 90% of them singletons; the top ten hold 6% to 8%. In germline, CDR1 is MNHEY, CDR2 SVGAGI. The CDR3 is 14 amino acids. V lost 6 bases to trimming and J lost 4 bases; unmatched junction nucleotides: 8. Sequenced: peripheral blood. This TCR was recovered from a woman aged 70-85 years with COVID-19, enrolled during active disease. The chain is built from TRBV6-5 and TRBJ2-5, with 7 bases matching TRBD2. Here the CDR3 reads CASSPGRVIETQYF. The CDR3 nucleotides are TGTGCCAGCAGCCCGGGGAGGGTTATAGAGACCCAGTACTTC.